This T cell receptor (beta chain) is from a study of beta chain features in type 1 diabetes. About the research overall: All of the samples together had approximately 99 million sorted cells examined. Study-wide results and caveats: PCR might favor shorter templates, equally in patients and controls. The study found moderately but significantly shorter TCRB CDR3s in all four CD4+ subsets of Type 1 diabetes patients.

Sorting produced populations that all topped 95% purity. A word on this clone: The antigen is undetermined.

The authors reverse transcribed all of the isolated RNA, so sequencing captured expressed TCRB transcripts. Generated by immunoSEQ multiplex PCR, the TCRdb table keeps only in-frame clones and is missing some. The table has a few hundred thousand clones, around 9.9% seen once. Per the germline V gene, CDR1 is SEHNR and CDR2 is FQNEAQ (reference sequence). The CDR3 runs 13 residues. The ends were cut back, 0 bases at V and 5 bases at J, with 7 bases in the middle. The chain couples TRBV7-9 to TRBJ1-1, with D possibly TRBD1 on 6 matching bases. The clonotype originates from a man aged 30 to 45 with type 1 diabetes. Sample: naive CD4+ T cells from blood. This CDR3 is CASSLAQGTEAFF. The DNA of the CDR3 is TGTGCCAGCAGCTTAGCGCAGGGGACTGAAGCTTTCTTT. Based on the CDR3 plus reference TRBV7-9 and TRBJ1-1, the full variable domain is DTGVSQNPRHKITKRGQNVTFRCDPISEHNRLYWYRQTLGQGPEFLTYFQNEAQLEKSRLLSDRFSAERPKGSFSTLEIQRTEQGDSAMYLCASSLAQGTEAFFGQGTRLTVV.